These T cell receptor beta chains were read from a single sample in a study of technical replicates of blood from a few donors. Data came from immunoSEQ multiplex PCR; TCRdb stores just in-frame clones and leaves some out. Of fewer than 90,000 clones in the sample, about nine tenths are singletons; the top ten hold approximately 0.41%. Source material: T cells isolated from PBMCs. Receptors originate from a human donor in good health. Both conserved end residues are part of each CDR3. D genes are given only for firm matches. Clone size is stated in some rows and not others, as once, few, many or a class when expanded.

v_gene: TRBV28; d_gene: NA; abundance: NA; j_gene: TRBJ2-2; CDR3nt: TGTGCCAGCAGTCTACGTTGGGGGGCCGGGGAGCTGTTTTTT; CDR3aa: CASSLRWGAGELFF
v_gene: TRBV25-1; d_gene: NA; abundance: NA; j_gene: TRBJ2-7; CDR3nt: TGTGCCAGCAGTGAAAAGACTACCCCCCACGAGCAGTACTTC; CDR3aa: CASSEKTTPHEQYF
v_gene: TRBV4-1; d_gene: NA; abundance: NA; j_gene: TRBJ2-7; CDR3nt: TGCGCCAGCAGCCCCCTACAGACTAAAACCTACGAGCAGTACTTC; CDR3aa: CASSPLQTKTYEQYF
v_gene: TRBV18; d_gene: NA; abundance: once; j_gene: TRBJ2-2; CDR3nt: TGTGCCAGCTCACCAGGGGTTAGCGGCTACACCGGGGAGCTGTTTTTT; CDR3aa: CASSPGVSGYTGELFF
v_gene: TRBV6-5; d_gene: NA; abundance: NA; j_gene: TRBJ2-7; CDR3nt: TGTGCCAGCAGTTACGGGGCGCCGAGCTCCTACGAGCAGTACTTC; CDR3aa: CASSYGAPSSYEQYF
v_gene: TRBV19; d_gene: NA; abundance: NA; j_gene: TRBJ1-3; CDR3nt: TGTGCCAGTAGTACCGGGGGGAGCGGAAACACCATATATTTT; CDR3aa: CASSTGGSGNTIYF
v_gene: TRBV11-3; d_gene: TRBD1; abundance: NA; j_gene: TRBJ2-7; CDR3nt: TGTGCCAGCAGCTTGGGCAGGGGGACCTACGAGCAGTACTTC; CDR3aa: CASSLGRGTYEQYF
v_gene: TRBV27; d_gene: NA; abundance: few; j_gene: TRBJ1-1; CDR3nt: TGTGCCAGCAGGACTACGAACACTGAAGCTTTCTTT; CDR3aa: CASRTTNTEAFF
v_gene: TRBV6-1; d_gene: TRBD1; abundance: NA; j_gene: TRBJ1-4; CDR3nt: TGTGCCAGCAGTGAAATTACAGGGGTAGAAAAACTGTTTTTT; CDR3aa: CASSEITGVEKLFF
v_gene: TRBV20-1; d_gene: NA; abundance: NA; j_gene: TRBJ2-7; CDR3nt: TGCAGTGCTAGAGAATACTACGAGCAGTACTTC; CDR3aa: CSAREYYEQYF
v_gene: TRBV10-3; d_gene: NA; abundance: NA; j_gene: TRBJ2-2; CDR3nt: TGTGCCATCAGTAAAAATCTAGACACCGGGGAGCTGTTTTTT; CDR3aa: CAISKNLDTGELFF
v_gene: TRBV28; d_gene: NA; abundance: NA; j_gene: TRBJ1-5; CDR3nt: TGTGCCAGCAGCCCCCGGTTGGGGCCCAATCAGCCCCAGCATTTT; CDR3aa: CASSPRLGPNQPQHF
v_gene: TRBV18; d_gene: NA; abundance: NA; j_gene: TRBJ1-1; CDR3nt: TGTGCCAGCTCACCATACTCAGGCAGGAACACTGAAGCTTTCTTT; CDR3aa: CASSPYSGRNTEAFF
v_gene: TRBV5-6; d_gene: NA; abundance: NA; j_gene: TRBJ2-3; CDR3nt: TGTGCCAGCAGTTGGATACACAGGGATGGCACAGATACGCAGTATTTT; CDR3aa: CASSWIHRDGTDTQYF
v_gene: TRBV28; d_gene: TRBD2; abundance: once; j_gene: TRBJ2-7; CDR3nt: TGTGCCGCAGGGGGTAGCGGGAGGGTATACGAGCAGTACTTC; CDR3aa: CAAGGSGRVYEQYF
v_gene: TRBV28; d_gene: NA; abundance: NA; j_gene: TRBJ2-5; CDR3nt: TGTGCCAGCAGTCTACCGGCTTCTAGCCAAGAGACCCAGTACTTC; CDR3aa: CASSLPASSQETQYF
v_gene: TRBV9; d_gene: TRBD1; abundance: NA; j_gene: TRBJ2-2; CDR3nt: TGTGCCAGCAGCGCAGAGGGACAGTACACCGGGGAGCTGTTTTTT; CDR3aa: CASSAEGQYTGELFF
v_gene: TRBV5-1; d_gene: NA; abundance: NA; j_gene: TRBJ2-7; CDR3nt: TGCGCCAGCAGCTTACAGGGCTCCTACGAGCAGTACTTC; CDR3aa: CASSLQGSYEQYF
v_gene: TRBV28; d_gene: NA; abundance: NA; j_gene: TRBJ2-1; CDR3nt: TGTGCCAGCAGTTTACAACAGGGAAACAATGAGCAGTTCTTC; CDR3aa: CASSLQQGNNEQFF
v_gene: TRBV2; d_gene: NA; abundance: NA; j_gene: TRBJ2-5; CDR3nt: TGTGCCAGCAGGCCGACAGTAACCCAAGAGACCCAGTACTTC; CDR3aa: CASRPTVTQETQYF
v_gene: TRBV9; d_gene: TRBD2; abundance: NA; j_gene: TRBJ2-7; CDR3nt: TGTGCCAGCAGCGTAGGGACTAGCGTATACGAGCAGTACTTC; CDR3aa: CASSVGTSVYEQYF
v_gene: TRBV28; d_gene: NA; abundance: NA; j_gene: TRBJ2-2; CDR3nt: TGTGCCAGCAGTTTATACCCAGGGTTTGCGGAGAACACCGGGGAGCTGTTTTTT; CDR3aa: CASSLYPGFAENTGELFF
v_gene: TRBV11-1; d_gene: TRBD2; abundance: NA; j_gene: TRBJ2-7; CDR3nt: TGTGCCAGCAGCTTAACTAGCGGGAGGGCCTACGAGCAGTACTTC; CDR3aa: CASSLTSGRAYEQYF
v_gene: TRBV5-1; d_gene: TRBD1; abundance: NA; j_gene: TRBJ1-1; CDR3nt: TGCGCCAGCAGCCATCGGACAGGGGACACTGAAGCTTTCTTT; CDR3aa: CASSHRTGDTEAFF
v_gene: TRBV29-1; d_gene: NA; abundance: NA; j_gene: TRBJ1-1; CDR3nt: TGCAGCGTGGAGCACAGGGATTGGACTGAAGCTTTCTTT; CDR3aa: CSVEHRDWTEAFF
v_gene: TRBV5-1; d_gene: TRBD1; abundance: NA; j_gene: TRBJ2-7; CDR3nt: TGCGCCAGCAGCTTGGCCGGGACAGGGCTCGACGAGCAGTACTTC; CDR3aa: CASSLAGTGLDEQYF
v_gene: TRBV19; d_gene: TRBD1; abundance: NA; j_gene: TRBJ1-1; CDR3nt: TGTGCCAGTAGTACTCCGGGACAGGGTGTTGAAGCTTTCTTT; CDR3aa: CASSTPGQGVEAFF
v_gene: TRBV5-1; d_gene: TRBD1; abundance: once; j_gene: TRBJ2-5; CDR3nt: TGCGCCAGCAGCTTTACAGGGACAGATCAAGAGACCCAGTACTTC; CDR3aa: CASSFTGTDQETQYF
v_gene: TRBV7-9; d_gene: NA; abundance: NA; j_gene: TRBJ2-7; CDR3nt: TGTGCCAGCTCAGGGGTCCTCTCCTACGAGCAGTACTTC; CDR3aa: CASSGVLSYEQYF
v_gene: TRBV2; d_gene: TRBD1; abundance: NA; j_gene: TRBJ2-1; CDR3nt: TGTGCCAGTACACCCGGGACAGGGGAAATCAATGAGCAGTTCTTC; CDR3aa: CASTPGTGEINEQFF
v_gene: TRBV6-1; d_gene: NA; abundance: NA; j_gene: TRBJ1-1; CDR3nt: TGTGCCAGCAGCGTGACACATAACACTGAAGCTTTCTTT; CDR3aa: CASSVTHNTEAFF
v_gene: TRBV11-3; d_gene: NA; abundance: NA; j_gene: TRBJ2-1; CDR3nt: TGTGCCAGCAGCCCAGACAGGCGTAATGAGCAGTTCTTC; CDR3aa: CASSPDRRNEQFF
v_gene: TRBV27; d_gene: NA; abundance: NA; j_gene: TRBJ1-4; CDR3nt: TGTGCCAGCAGTTTACAGGGGTTCGGGGAAAAACTGTTTTTT; CDR3aa: CASSLQGFGEKLFF
v_gene: TRBV15; d_gene: TRBD1; abundance: NA; j_gene: TRBJ1-4; CDR3nt: TGTGCCACCAGCAGGACTGGGACAGCAACTAATGAAAAACTGTTTTTT; CDR3aa: CATSRTGTATNEKLFF
v_gene: TRBV10-3; d_gene: NA; abundance: once; j_gene: TRBJ1-3; CDR3nt: TGTGCCATCAGTGAAGGGGGGGCCTGGAACACCATATATTTT; CDR3aa: CAISEGGAWNTIYF
v_gene: TRBV2; d_gene: NA; abundance: few; j_gene: TRBJ2-7; CDR3nt: TGTGCCAGCAGGGGGGGTTACGAGCAGTACTTC; CDR3aa: CASRGGYEQYF
v_gene: TRBV5-1; d_gene: TRBD1; abundance: NA; j_gene: TRBJ2-3; CDR3nt: TGCGCCAGCAGCTTGGAGGGGACAGGGCGGGCAGATACGCAGTATTTT; CDR3aa: CASSLEGTGRADTQYF
v_gene: TRBV7-3; d_gene: TRBD2; abundance: NA; j_gene: TRBJ2-1; CDR3nt: TGTGCCAGCAGCCCCCGGGGGGATGAGCAGTTCTTC; CDR3aa: CASSPRGDEQFF
v_gene: TRBV28; d_gene: TRBD1; abundance: NA; j_gene: TRBJ1-4; CDR3nt: TGTGCCAGCAGCGTTCTAGGGGGCAATGAAAAACTGTTTTTT; CDR3aa: CASSVLGGNEKLFF
v_gene: TRBV5-1; d_gene: TRBD1; abundance: NA; j_gene: TRBJ2-3; CDR3nt: TGCGCCAGCAGCTTGGAGTTGGGACAGGGAGTAGATACGCAGTATTTT; CDR3aa: CASSLELGQGVDTQYF
v_gene: TRBV28; d_gene: NA; abundance: NA; j_gene: TRBJ2-1; CDR3nt: TGTGCCAGCAGCAAACTGAGACTAGACTACAATGAGCAGTTCTTC; CDR3aa: CASSKLRLDYNEQFF
v_gene: TRBV29-1; d_gene: NA; abundance: few; j_gene: TRBJ2-3; CDR3nt: TGCAGCGGTTTTCGGACAGATACGCAGTATTTT; CDR3aa: CSGFRTDTQYF
v_gene: TRBV9; d_gene: NA; abundance: NA; j_gene: TRBJ2-7; CDR3nt: TGTGCCAGCAGCGTAGAAGACAGGTTCTACGAGCAGTACTTC; CDR3aa: CASSVEDRFYEQYF
v_gene: TRBV13; d_gene: NA; abundance: NA; j_gene: TRBJ2-3; CDR3nt: TGTGCCAGCAGCTTAGGAGATGGTGTAGCGGATACGCAGTATTTT; CDR3aa: CASSLGDGVADTQYF
v_gene: TRBV2; d_gene: NA; abundance: NA; j_gene: TRBJ1-5; CDR3nt: TGTGCCAGCAGGCTTAGAACCGCTTATAGCAATCAGCCCCAGCATTTT; CDR3aa: CASRLRTAYSNQPQHF
v_gene: TRBV28; d_gene: TRBD1; abundance: NA; j_gene: TRBJ2-7; CDR3nt: TGTGCCAGCAGTTGGGGGACAGGGGTTGACGAGCAGTACTTC; CDR3aa: CASSWGTGVDEQYF
v_gene: TRBV2; d_gene: NA; abundance: NA; j_gene: TRBJ2-1; CDR3nt: TGTGCCAGCAGTCCTCAGGGTTGGAATGAGCAGTTCTTC; CDR3aa: CASSPQGWNEQFF
v_gene: TRBV28; d_gene: NA; abundance: few; j_gene: TRBJ1-4; CDR3nt: TGTGCCAGCAGTCTAACTCCCCAGGGCAGTGAAAAACTGTTTTTT; CDR3aa: CASSLTPQGSEKLFF
v_gene: TRBV11-2; d_gene: TRBD1; abundance: NA; j_gene: TRBJ2-7; CDR3nt: TGTGCCAGCAGCTTACGAGACAGGGAATACGAGCAGTACTTC; CDR3aa: CASSLRDREYEQYF
v_gene: TRBV6-6; d_gene: TRBD2; abundance: NA; j_gene: TRBJ2-7; CDR3nt: TGTGCCAGCAGTTTGGCGGGAGGACGCTCCGAGCAGTACTTC; CDR3aa: CASSLAGGRSEQYF
v_gene: TRBV6-1; d_gene: TRBD1; abundance: NA; j_gene: TRBJ1-1; CDR3nt: TGTGCCAGCAGGACAGGGGGCGCGTACACTGAAGCTTTCTTT; CDR3aa: CASRTGGAYTEAFF
v_gene: TRBV27; d_gene: NA; abundance: NA; j_gene: TRBJ1-2; CDR3nt: TGTGCCAGCAGTTTCAGCAGGGGAATTAATGGCTACACCTTC; CDR3aa: CASSFSRGINGYTF
v_gene: TRBV5-8; d_gene: TRBD1; abundance: NA; j_gene: TRBJ1-1; CDR3nt: TGTGCCAGCAGCTTGGGGACAGGGGGCCTCTTCGAGGAAGCTTTCTTT; CDR3aa: CASSLGTGGLFEEAFF
v_gene: TRBV7-8; d_gene: TRBD1; abundance: NA; j_gene: TRBJ1-2; CDR3nt: TGTGCCAGCAGCCAGGGGGGCGGCTACACCTTC; CDR3aa: CASSQGGGYTF